A selection of T cell receptor beta chains follows, all from one sample in a study of patients and donors after allogeneic stem cell transplantation. TCRdb redid the calling of the RT-PCR reads with MiXCR, one entry per CDR3 protein. The table has roughly 940,000 distinct CDR3 sequences, over 15% seen once; the top ten hold 6%. The sequenced sample consisted of blood, either unsorted or a sorted T cell fraction (not recorded which). These receptors came from a human donor who was either an allogeneic HSCT recipient or a stem cell or donor lymphocyte infusion donor (not recorded which). It is not recorded whose cells these are; they may come from a transplant donor. CDR3s include the opening cysteine and the closing phenylalanine or tryptophan. The D gene is left open where the match is weak. Clone size is not always given. Where it is, it says once, few, many or a class for expanded clones.

V gene	CDR3 length	clone size	J gene	D gene	CDR3 DNA	CDR3 protein
TRBV7-3	15	NA	TRBJ2-2	NA	TGTGCCAGCAGCTCCAACGGACAGAAAAACGGGGAGCTGTTTTTT	CASSSNGQKNGELFF
TRBV20-1	14	NA	TRBJ2-7	NA	TGCAGTGCTAGAGATACAGGGAGCTCCTACGAGCAGTACTTC	CSARDTGSSYEQYF
TRBV20-1	15	NA	TRBJ2-3	TRBD2	TGCAGTGCTCCGCTCGGACTAGCGAAGCGAGATACGCAGTATTTT	CSAPLGLAKRDTQYF
TRBV4-3	17	few	TRBJ1-3	NA	TGCGCCAGCAGCCAAGATAAGGGCAGGAGCTCTGGAAACACCATATATTTT	CASSQDKGRSSGNTIYF
TRBV4-1	16	few	TRBJ1-2	NA	TGCGCCAGCAGCCAACCCGGACGGACCATTAACTATGGCTACACCTTC	CASSQPGRTINYGYTF
TRBV2	15	NA	TRBJ1-5	NA	TGTGCCAGCAGTGAGGAGGGAGATAGCAATCAGCCCCAGCATTTT	CASSEEGDSNQPQHF
TRBV11-2	13	few	TRBJ2-7	NA	TGTGCCAGCAGCTTACTAGACGCCTACGAGCAGTACTTC	CASSLLDAYEQYF
TRBV20-1	14	NA	TRBJ2-3	NA	TGCAGTGCTAGGCAAAGTGTGGGCACAGATACGCAGTATTTT	CSARQSVGTDTQYF
TRBV6-2/TRBV6-3	15	NA	TRBJ2-7	TRBD1	TGTGCCAGCAGTCACACGGACAGGGATAGCTACGAGCAGTACTTC	CASSHTDRDSYEQYF
TRBV29-1	12	many	TRBJ2-7	TRBD1	TGCAGCGTTAGCCCAGGGGGTTTGCAGCAGTACTTC	CSVSPGGLQQYF
TRBV20-1	14	NA	TRBJ2-7	NA	TGCAGTGCTAGAGATCGAGGGGAATGGGGCGAGCAGTACTTC	CSARDRGEWGEQYF
TRBV7-9	15	few	TRBJ2-7	NA	TGTGCCAGCAGCTCCTCTCGGGACGTCTCCTACGAGCAGTACTTC	CASSSSRDVSYEQYF
TRBV6-2/TRBV6-3	15	NA	TRBJ1-5	TRBD1	TGTGCCAGCAGAGGGACAGGGCGAAGCAATCAGCCCCAGCATTTT	CASRGTGRSNQPQHF
TRBV29-1	12	few	TRBJ1-1	NA	TGCAGCGTTGGCACCCTTAACACTGAAGCTTTCTTT	CSVGTLNTEAFF
TRBV25-1	15	NA	TRBJ1-1	NA	TGTGCCAGCAGGCCTAGGGACAATCGGAACACTGAAGCTTTCTTT	CASRPRDNRNTEAFF
TRBV27	16	few	TRBJ2-1	TRBD1	TGTGCCAGCAGTTTATCGTCGGACAGGGCCTACAATGAGCAGTTCTTC	CASSLSSDRAYNEQFF
TRBV29-1	12	many	TRBJ1-2	NA	TGCAGCGTTGAGGACAGCTACTATGGCTACACCTTC	CSVEDSYYGYTF
TRBV20-1	15	NA	TRBJ2-7	TRBD1	TGCAGTGCTAGTTCTAGGGGGCAATCAAACTACGAGCAGTACTTC	CSASSRGQSNYEQYF
TRBV6-1	15	few	TRBJ2-3	NA	TGTGCCAGCAGTCAGGGGGGAGTGCGGCGGGATACGCAGTATTTT	CASSQGGVRRDTQYF
TRBV12-3/TRBV12-4	14	NA	TRBJ1-1	NA	TGTGCCAGCAGTTTAGGAGGTAAGGTCACTGAAGCTTTCTTT	CASSLGGKVTEAFF
TRBV12-3/TRBV12-4	14	NA	TRBJ1-4	NA	TGTGCCAGTCTCCTATCCGGGGTTTTTGAAAAACTGTTTTTT	CASLLSGVFEKLFF
TRBV29-1	13	few	TRBJ2-2	NA	TGCAGCGTTATTCCCGGGAACACCGGGGAGCTGTTTTTT	CSVIPGNTGELFF
TRBV4-3	13	many	TRBJ1-2	NA	TGCGCCAGCAGCCAAGTCCAGGGTTATGGCTACACCTTC	CASSQVQGYGYTF
TRBV4-2	16	few	TRBJ2-1	NA	TGTGCCAGCAGCCCAAGCGGTAAGAGGTCTCGGGATGAGCAGTTCTTC	CASSPSGKRSRDEQFF
TRBV20-1	14	NA	TRBJ1-6	NA	TGCAGTGCTAGAGGGTGGGGGGGGCGGTCACCCCTCCACTTT	CSARGWGGRSPLHF
TRBV5-1	15	many	TRBJ1-1	NA	TGCGCCAGCAGCTCAGATCCGGGACCTAACACTGAAGCTTTCTTT	CASSSDPGPNTEAFF
TRBV5-6	17	NA	TRBJ2-6	NA	TGTGCCAGCAGCTTGACAGGATCGGCGTCTGGGGCCAACGTCCTGACTTTC	CASSLTGSASGANVLTF